The 3 T cell receptor beta chains below were found in one sample sequenced in a study of blood T cell repertoires in COVID-19. Clones were read by immunoSEQ multiplex PCR, and TCRdb kept only the in-frame ones, dropping some. Of 250,000 to 350,000 clones listed, about nine tenths are singletons. The sequenced sample consisted of PBMCs or T cells enriched from blood (not recorded which). The receptors derive from a man aged 55 to 70 who had recovered from COVID-19.

This clone occurred a few times. The rearrangement uses TRBV7-9 and TRBJ1-4; 9 bases line up with TRBD1. The length of the CDR3 is 17 residues. With 5 bases clipped from V and 8 bases from J, the junction kept 15 bases outside the gene matches. The germline gives CDR1 SEHNR, CDR2 FQNEAQ (reference sequence). DNA for the CDR3: TGTGCCAGCAGCCCAGTCGTGCGAAGGACAGGGGAGGAAAAACTGTTTTTT. Translation: CASSPVVRRTGEEKLFF.

V and J are TRBV7-3 and TRBJ1-1, with TRBD1 identical over 8 bases. V lost 7 bases and J lost 5; bases outside the gene matches: 6. Germline V gives CDR1 SGHTA, CDR2 FQGTGA. The CDR3 is made up of 13 amino acids. The CDR3: CASKATGVTEAFF. The DNA of the CDR3 is TGTGCCAGCAAGGCGACAGGGGTGACTGAAGCTTTCTTT.

V is TRBV29-1 and J is TRBJ1-2; 7 bases fit TRBD1. CDR1 is SQVTM, CDR2 ANQGSEA, per germline. This CDR3 has 14 amino acids. After removal of 5 bases from V and 2 bases from J, the junction contained 8 bases not matched to a gene. The CDR3 sequence is CSVSPQGSNYGYTF. Here the CDR3 DNA reads TGCAGCGTTTCCCCACAGGGGTCCAACTATGGCTACACCTTC.